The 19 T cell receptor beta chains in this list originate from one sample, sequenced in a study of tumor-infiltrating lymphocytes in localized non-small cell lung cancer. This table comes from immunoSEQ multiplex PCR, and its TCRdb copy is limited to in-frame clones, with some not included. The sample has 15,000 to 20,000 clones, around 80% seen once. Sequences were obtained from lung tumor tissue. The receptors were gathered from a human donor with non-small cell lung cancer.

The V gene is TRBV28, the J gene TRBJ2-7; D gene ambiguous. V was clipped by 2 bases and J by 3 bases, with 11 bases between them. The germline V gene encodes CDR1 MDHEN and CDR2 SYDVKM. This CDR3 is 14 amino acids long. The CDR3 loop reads CASSLHDSGYEQYF. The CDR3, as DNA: TGTGCCAGCAGTTTACACGACTCGGGCTACGAGCAGTACTTC.

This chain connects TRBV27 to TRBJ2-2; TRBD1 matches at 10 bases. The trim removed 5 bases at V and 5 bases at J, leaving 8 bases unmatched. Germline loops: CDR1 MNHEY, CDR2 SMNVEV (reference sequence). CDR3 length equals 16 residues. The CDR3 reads CASSTRQGANTGELFF. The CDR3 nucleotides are TGTGCCAGCAGTACCCGACAGGGGGCTAATACCGGGGAGCTGTTTTTT.

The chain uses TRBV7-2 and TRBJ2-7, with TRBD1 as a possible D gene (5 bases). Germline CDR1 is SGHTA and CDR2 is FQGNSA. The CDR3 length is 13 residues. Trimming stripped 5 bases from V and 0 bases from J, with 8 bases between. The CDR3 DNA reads TGTGCCAGCAGCGTCACAGGCTCCTACGAGCAGTACTTC. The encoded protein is CASSVTGSYEQYF.

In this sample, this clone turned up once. CDR3 DNA: TGTGCCAGCAGCCCGGGACTAGCGGGATTGTACCAAGAGACCCAGTACTTC. Translated, it gives CASSPGLAGLYQETQYF. The chain carries TRBV14 and TRBJ2-5, with 13 bases that match TRBD2. The CDR3 is 17 residues long. The germline V gene encodes CDR1 SGHDN and CDR2 FVKESK. V was pared by 4 bases and J by 0 bases, with 5 bases of the junction left unmatched.

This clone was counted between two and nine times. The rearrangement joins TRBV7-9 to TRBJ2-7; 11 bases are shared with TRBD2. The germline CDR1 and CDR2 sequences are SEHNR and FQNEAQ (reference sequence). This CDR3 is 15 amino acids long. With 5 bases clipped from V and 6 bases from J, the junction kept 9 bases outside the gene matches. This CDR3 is CASSKVAGGPVEQYF. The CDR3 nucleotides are TGTGCCAGCAGCAAGGTAGCGGGAGGGCCGGTCGAGCAGTACTTC.

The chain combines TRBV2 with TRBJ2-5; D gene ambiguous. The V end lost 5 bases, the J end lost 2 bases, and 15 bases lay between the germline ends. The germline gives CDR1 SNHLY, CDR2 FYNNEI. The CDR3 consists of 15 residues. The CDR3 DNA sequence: TGTGCCAGCAGTTACTCGACCCTAGGGCAAGAGACCCAGTACTTC. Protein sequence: CASSYSTLGQETQYF.

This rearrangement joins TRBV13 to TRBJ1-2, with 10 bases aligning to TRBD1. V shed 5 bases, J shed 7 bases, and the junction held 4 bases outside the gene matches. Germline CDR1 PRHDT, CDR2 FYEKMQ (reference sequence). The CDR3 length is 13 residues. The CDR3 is CASSPDRGLGYTF. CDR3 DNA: TGTGCCAGCAGCCCCGACAGGGGGCTTGGCTACACCTTC.

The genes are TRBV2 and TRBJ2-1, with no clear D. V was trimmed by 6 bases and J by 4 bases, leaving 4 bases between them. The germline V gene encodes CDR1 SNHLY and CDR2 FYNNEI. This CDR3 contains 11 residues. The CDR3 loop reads CASREYNEQFF. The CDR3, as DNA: TGTGCCAGCAGAGAATACAATGAGCAGTTCTTC.

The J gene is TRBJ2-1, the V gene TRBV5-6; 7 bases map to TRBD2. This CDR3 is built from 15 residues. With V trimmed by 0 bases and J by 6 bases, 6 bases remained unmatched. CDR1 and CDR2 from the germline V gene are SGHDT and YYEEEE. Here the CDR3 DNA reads TGTGCCAGCAGCTTGGGCGGGAGCCTGCGCAATGAGCAGTTCTTC. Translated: CASSLGGSLRNEQFF.

DNA of the CDR3: TGTGCCAGCAGTCGCCCTCTACAGGGGACTCAGCCCCAGCATTTT. It encodes CASSRPLQGTQPQHF. The gene calls are TRBV28 and TRBJ1-5, with 7 bases fitting TRBD1. Germline trimming cut 5 bases from V and 6 bases from J; bases unmatched to any gene: 10. This CDR3 has 15 amino acids. Germline lookup yields CDR1 MDHEN and CDR2 SYDVKM.

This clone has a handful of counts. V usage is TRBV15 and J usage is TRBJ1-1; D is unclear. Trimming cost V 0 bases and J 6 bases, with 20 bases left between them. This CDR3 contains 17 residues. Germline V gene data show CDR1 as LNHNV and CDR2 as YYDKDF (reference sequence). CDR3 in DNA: TGTGCCACCAGCAGAGATTTAGTTTCGGGGAGACGTGCTGAAGCTTTCTTT. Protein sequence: CATSRDLVSGRRAEAFF.

CDR3 sequence (DNA): TGTGCCAGTAGTACGCATAGCGGAGGAAACAATGAGCAGTTCTTC. Protein: CASSTHSGGNNEQFF. This sequence joins TRBV19 and TRBJ2-1, with a possible D match to TRBD2 (6 bases). The germline V gene has CDR1 LNHDA and CDR2 SQIVND (reference sequence). V lost 4 bases and J lost 5, with 15 bases in between. The CDR3 length is 15 residues.

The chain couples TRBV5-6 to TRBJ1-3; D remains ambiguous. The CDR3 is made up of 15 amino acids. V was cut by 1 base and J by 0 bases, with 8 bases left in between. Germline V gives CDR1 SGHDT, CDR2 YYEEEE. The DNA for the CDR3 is TGTGCCAGCAGCTTGAGAAGTTACTCTGGAAACACCATATATTTT. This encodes CASSLRSYSGNTIYF.

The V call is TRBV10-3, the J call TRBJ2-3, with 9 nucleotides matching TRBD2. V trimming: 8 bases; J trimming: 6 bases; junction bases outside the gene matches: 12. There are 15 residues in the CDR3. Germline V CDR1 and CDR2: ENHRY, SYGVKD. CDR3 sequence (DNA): TGTGCCATCGGGGAAGCGGGAGGCACTGGTGATACGCAGTATTTT. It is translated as CAIGEAGGTGDTQYF.

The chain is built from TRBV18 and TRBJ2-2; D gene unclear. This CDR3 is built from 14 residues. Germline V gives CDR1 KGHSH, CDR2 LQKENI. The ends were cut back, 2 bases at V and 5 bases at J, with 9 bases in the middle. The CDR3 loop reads CASSPAPRTGELFF. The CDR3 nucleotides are TGTGCCAGCTCACCAGCCCCTAGGACCGGGGAGCTGTTTTTT.

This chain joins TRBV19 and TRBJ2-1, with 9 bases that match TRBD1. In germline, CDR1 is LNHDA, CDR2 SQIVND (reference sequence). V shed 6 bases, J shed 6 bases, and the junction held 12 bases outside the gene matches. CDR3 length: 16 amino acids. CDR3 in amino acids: CASSPPGGQGRNEQFF. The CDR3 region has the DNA TGTGCCAGTAGCCCGCCTGGGGGACAGGGACGCAATGAGCAGTTCTTC. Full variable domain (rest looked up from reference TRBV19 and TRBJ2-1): DGGITQSPKYLFRKEGQNVTLSCEQNLNHDAMYWYRQDPGQGLRLIYYSQIVNDFQKGDIAEGYSVSREKKESFPLTVTSAQKNPTAFYLCASSPPGGQGRNEQFFGPGTRLTVL.

This chain's CDR3 is CASSSPDGDSGANVLTF. The CDR3 DNA reads TGCGCCAGCAGCAGTCCGGACGGGGACTCTGGGGCCAACGTCCTGACTTTC. The J gene is TRBJ2-6, the V gene TRBV5-1, with D tentatively TRBD2 (5 bases). The germline CDR1 and CDR2 sequences are SGHRS and YFSETQ. This CDR3 region has 17 residues. V was cut by 4 bases and J by 0 bases, with 14 bases left in between.

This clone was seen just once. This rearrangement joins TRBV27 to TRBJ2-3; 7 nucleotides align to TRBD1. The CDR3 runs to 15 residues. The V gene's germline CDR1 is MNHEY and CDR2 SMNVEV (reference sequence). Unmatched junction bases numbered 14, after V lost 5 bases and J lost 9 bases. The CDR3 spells CASSLTGAVFMTQYF. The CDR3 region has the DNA TGTGCCAGCAGTCTTACAGGGGCGGTTTTTATGACGCAGTATTTT.

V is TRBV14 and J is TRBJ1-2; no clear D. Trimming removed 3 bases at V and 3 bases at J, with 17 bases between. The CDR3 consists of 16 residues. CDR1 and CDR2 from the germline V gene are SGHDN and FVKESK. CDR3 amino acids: CASSQATGPVDYGYTF. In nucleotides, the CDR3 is TGTGCCAGCAGCCAGGCGACCGGCCCCGTTGACTATGGCTACACCTTC.